Listed below are T cell receptor beta chains from one sample, sequenced in a study of blood T cell repertoires in COVID-19. Libraries were prepared by immunoSEQ multiplex PCR; TCRdb keeps only in-frame clonotypes and omits some of them. The sample lists approximately 70,000 clones; around 86% were seen once. Sequencing used peripheral blood. These receptors all come from a man between 45 and 60 years old with active COVID-19. Each CDR3 is given without its conserved first and last residue. The D gene is left open where the match is weak. Clone size is stated in some rows and not others, as once, few, many or a class when expanded.

j_call	clone_size	d_call	v_call	cdr3_aa
TRBJ2-7	.	TRBD1	TRBV7-9	ASSLVGTGGAEQY
TRBJ2-3	once	TRBD2	TRBV7-2	ASSLLPAGGTDTQY
TRBJ2-5	.	TRBD1	TRBV30	AWSVLDRETQY
TRBJ1-2	.	.	TRBV6-6	ASRDTANYGYT
TRBJ1-1	.	TRBD1	TRBV19	ASRMGQMNTEAF
TRBJ1-1	.	TRBD1	TRBV4-3	ASSQDRAGGTEAF
TRBJ1-4	.	.	TRBV19	ASSIGQKFEKLF
TRBJ2-2	.	TRBD1	TRBV5-1	ASSLGQGTNTGELF
TRBJ1-5	few	.	TRBV5-5	ASSTDSNQPQH
TRBJ2-2	.	TRBD2	TRBV7-3	ASSLSGSGTGELF
TRBJ2-7	.	TRBD2	TRBV29-1	SVREREAYEQY
TRBJ2-2	.	TRBD2	TRBV19	ASSIGKGTKNTGELF
TRBJ2-1	.	TRBD1	TRBV29-1	SVQGAPRGFNEQF
TRBJ2-3	.	.	TRBV29-1	SVEGSRSTDTQY
TRBJ2-7	.	TRBD2	TRBV29-1	SPRGGRNEQY
TRBJ1-2	once	.	TRBV6-2/TRBV6-3	ASSNNDYGYT
TRBJ1-5	.	.	TRBV24-1	ALSNQPQH
TRBJ1-2	.	TRBD1	TRBV30	AWKPPRQGDISYT
TRBJ2-1	.	.	TRBV28	ASRTTGSYNEQF
TRBJ1-3	.	TRBD1	TRBV5-1	ASSLAGQTSSGNTIY
TRBJ1-4	.	.	TRBV7-8	ASSSWGGRSEKLF
TRBJ1-5	.	TRBD1	TRBV19	ASSMWAGGTEPQH
TRBJ1-5	once	TRBD1	TRBV28	ASSFAKGARIQPQH
TRBJ2-2	.	TRBD1	TRBV5-1	ASGRDRVHTGELF